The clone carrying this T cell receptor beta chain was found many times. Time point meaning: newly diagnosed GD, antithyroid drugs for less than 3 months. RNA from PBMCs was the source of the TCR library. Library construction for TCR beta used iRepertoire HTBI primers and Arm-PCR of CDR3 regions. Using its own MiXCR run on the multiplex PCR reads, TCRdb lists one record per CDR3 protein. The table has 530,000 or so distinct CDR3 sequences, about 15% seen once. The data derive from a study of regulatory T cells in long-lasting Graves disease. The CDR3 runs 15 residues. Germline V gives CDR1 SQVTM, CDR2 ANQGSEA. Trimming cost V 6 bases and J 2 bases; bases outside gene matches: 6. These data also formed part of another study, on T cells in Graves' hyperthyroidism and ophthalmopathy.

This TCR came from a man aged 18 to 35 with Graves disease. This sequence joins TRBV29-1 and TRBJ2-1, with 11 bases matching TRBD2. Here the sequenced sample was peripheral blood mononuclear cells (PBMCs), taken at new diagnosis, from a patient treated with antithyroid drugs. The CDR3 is CSVKLAGAPYNEQFF. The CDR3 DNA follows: TGCAGCGTGAAACTAGCGGGAGCCCCCTACAATGAGCAGTTCTTC.